These 25 T cell receptor beta chains originate from one sample sequenced in a study of blood T cell repertoires in COVID-19. Using immunoSEQ multiplex PCR, the repertoire was profiled, and TCRdb retains in-frame clones only, with some absent. Found here are 400,000 or so clones, around 87% of them singletons; the top ten hold more than 1.5%. Sequenced sample: PBMCs or T cells enriched from blood (not recorded which). Receptors were obtained from a man between 35 and 55 years old in a cohort exposed to, infected with or recovered from COVID-19 (not recorded which).

This CDR3 reads CASTTGGYNEQFF. CDR3 nucleotide sequence: TGTGCCAGCACTACGGGAGGGTACAATGAGCAGTTCTTC. The J gene is TRBJ2-1, the V gene TRBV28; TRBD2 agrees at 8 bases. The V and J ends lost 7 bases and 4 bases, in that order; junction bases with no gene match: 3. The CDR3 totals 13 residues. Per the germline V gene, CDR1 is MDHEN and CDR2 is SYDVKM.

The chain couples TRBV5-1 to TRBJ2-3; D not resolved. CDR1 is SGHRS and CDR2 is YFSETQ in the germline V gene. V lost 4 bases, J lost 0 bases, and 9 bases lay in between. The CDR3 has 14 amino acids. For the CDR3, the DNA is TGCGCCAGCAGCCAGACTCAAAGCACAGATACGCAGTATTTT. Amino acids: CASSQTQSTDTQYF. Using reference TRBV5-1 and TRBJ2-3 for the parts outside the CDR3, the full variable domain is KAGVTQTPRYLIKTRGQQVTLSCSPISGHRSVSWYQQTPGQGLQFLFEYFSETQRNKGNFPGRFSGRQFSNSRSEMNVSTLELGDSALYLCASSQTQSTDTQYFGPGTRLTVL.

V and J are TRBV10-1 and TRBJ2-7, with TRBD1 matching over 8 bases. CDR1 and CDR2 (germline): WNHNN, SYGVQD (reference sequence). After removal of 3 bases from V and 3 bases from J, the junction contained 4 bases not matched to a gene. CDR3 length: 14 residues. CDR3: CASSDFGQGYEQYF. CDR3 in DNA: TGCGCCAGCAGTGATTTCGGACAGGGCTACGAGCAGTACTTC.

The rearrangement joins TRBV5-1 to TRBJ2-7; 9 bases match TRBD2. Germline V gives CDR1 SGHRS, CDR2 YFSETQ. The CDR3 runs 14 residues. V shed 3 bases and J 7 bases; nucleotides not matched to a gene: 8. In DNA form, the CDR3 reads TGCGCCAGCAGCTCCCTAGCGGGGCCGTGGGAGCAGTACTTC. This translates into CASSSLAGPWEQYF.

The CDR3 DNA reads TGCGCCAGCAGCGTCCGGGAGGATAATTCACCCCTCCACTTT. Translation gives CASSVREDNSPLHF. This chain links TRBV5-1 with TRBJ1-6; D is unclear. The CDR3 totals 14 residues. Trimming took off 4 bases at V and 5 bases at J, with 10 bases between the two ends. The V gene's germline CDR1 is SGHRS and CDR2 YFSETQ.

The V call is TRBV27, the J call TRBJ2-4, with D possibly TRBD1 on 5 matching bases. The CDR3 has 15 residues. Germline V gene sequence: CDR1 MNHEY, CDR2 SMNVEV (reference sequence). Trimming stripped 5 bases from V and 0 bases from J, with 11 bases between. In DNA form, the CDR3 reads TGTGCCAGCAGTCCCACAGGATTAGCCAAAAACATTCAGTACTTC. It is translated as CASSPTGLAKNIQYF.

The gene calls are TRBV5-1 and TRBJ2-5; D remains unclear. The V and J ends lost 1 base and 1 base respectively, with 8 bases between them. Germline values: CDR1 SGHRS, CDR2 YFSETQ. This CDR3 is 14 amino acids long. This CDR3 is CASSLISIQETQYF. DNA for the CDR3: TGCGCCAGCAGCTTGATTTCTATCCAAGAGACCCAGTACTTC. Filled out from reference TRBV5-1 and TRBJ2-5, the complete variable domain reads KAGVTQTPRYLIKTRGQQVTLSCSPISGHRSVSWYQQTPGQGLQFLFEYFSETQRNKGNFPGRFSGRQFSNSRSEMNVSTLELGDSALYLCASSLISIQETQYFGPGTRLLVL.

The CDR3 DNA reads TGTGCCAGCAACATGGACAGGGCCACTGAAGCTTTCTTT. Amino acids: CASNMDRATEAFF. This sequence joins TRBV6-5 and TRBJ1-1; the match to TRBD1 covers 8 bases. This CDR3 comprises 13 residues. Germline CDR1 and CDR2: MNHEY and SVGAGI. V dropped 7 bases and J dropped 4; count of bases not matched to a gene: 5.

V is TRBV9 and J is TRBJ2-1, with 11 bases lining up with TRBD2. Trimming removed 3 bases from V and 4 bases from J; junction bases left unmatched: 3. CDR3 length equals 15 residues. Germline V CDR1 and CDR2: SGDLS, YYNGEE. The CDR3 is CASSETSGVYNEQFF. As DNA, the CDR3 is TGTGCCAGCAGCGAGACTAGCGGGGTTTACAATGAGCAGTTCTTC.

In the case of this clone: Different DNA sequences within this sample yield the same CDR3. This chain uses TRBV11-2 with TRBJ1-1; 9 positions match TRBD1. The CDR3 is made up of 14 amino acids. Unmatched junction bases numbered 1, after V lost 4 bases and J lost 1 base. The V gene's germline CDR1 is SGHAT and CDR2 FQNNGV. The CDR3 here is CASSWGQGNTEAFF. Written as DNA, the CDR3 is TGTGCCAGCAGCTGGGGACAGGGGAACACTGAAGCTTTCTTT.

The chain is built from TRBV28 and TRBJ1-2; 8 bases match TRBD1. The trim removed 10 bases at V and 4 bases at J, leaving 5 bases unmatched. CDR1 MDHEN and CDR2 SYDVKM come from the germline V gene. This CDR3 has 12 amino acids. The CDR3 here is CATSTGAYGYTF. The CDR3 DNA is TGTGCCACTTCGACAGGGGCCTATGGCTACACCTTC.

This sequence joins TRBV6-5 and TRBJ1-4; 10 bases are shared with TRBD1. V gave up 8 bases and J gave up 6 bases; unmatched junction bases: 0. The CDR3 consists of 12 residues. The germline V gene encodes CDR1 MNHEY and CDR2 SVGAGI. The CDR3: CASGTGDEKLFF. CDR3 sequence (DNA): TGTGCCAGCGGGACAGGGGATGAAAAACTGTTTTTT.

The V call is TRBV7-2, the J call TRBJ1-5; 12 bases fit TRBD1. V was pared by 3 bases and J by 1 base, with 10 bases of the junction left unmatched. Germline CDR1 and CDR2: SGHTA and FQGNSA. The CDR3 contains 19 residues. This CDR3 reads CASSLYPGQGASSNQPQHF. The CDR3 DNA sequence: TGTGCCAGCAGCTTGTATCCGGGACAGGGGGCTTCCAGCAATCAGCCCCAGCATTTT.

This chain joins TRBV3-1 (or the pseudogene TRBV3-2) and TRBJ2-7, with D unresolved. The CDR3 has 13 amino acids. The V end was cut by 3 bases, the J end by 4 bases, with 10 bases between. Per the germline V gene, CDR1 is LGHDT and CDR2 is YNNKEL (reference sequence). The CDR3 DNA reads as TGTGCCAGCAGCCATGAACAGCCTTACGAGCAGTACTTC. It codes for CASSHEQPYEQYF.

This clone was found once. The CDR3, as DNA: TGTGCCAGCAGCTCGAGGACTAGCGGGAGTGGGGAGACCCAGTACTTC. Translation gives CASSSRTSGSGETQYF. The chain uses TRBV5-5 and TRBJ2-5; 13 positions match TRBD2. V trimming: 3 bases; J trimming: 5 bases; junction bases outside the gene matches: 7. CDR1 and CDR2 from the germline V gene are SGHKS and YYEKEE (reference sequence). The CDR3 has 16 amino acids.

V usage is TRBV6-5 and J usage is TRBJ1-4; D ambiguous. Germline CDR1 is MNHEY and CDR2 is SVGAGI. The CDR3 has 14 amino acids. V lost 2 bases and J lost 7, with 11 bases in between. CDR3 in DNA: TGTGCCAGCAGTTACAGACGCGCGGCTGAAAAACTGTTTTTT. Translation: CASSYRRAAEKLFF.

The chain joins TRBV3-1 (or the pseudogene TRBV3-2) to TRBJ2-7, with 7 nucleotides matching TRBD1. Germline V gene sequence: CDR1 LGHDT, CDR2 YNNKEL (reference sequence). The CDR3 covers 15 residues. J lost 3 bases, V lost 2 bases, and 7 bases had no gene match. The CDR3 sequence: CASSQQQGNSYEQYF. The CDR3 DNA follows: TGTGCCAGCAGCCAACAACAGGGGAACAGCTACGAGCAGTACTTC.

The gene calls are TRBV5-4 and TRBJ1-4; no firm D call. V was pared by 2 bases and J by 0 bases, with 5 bases between. Germline lookup yields CDR1 SGHNT and CDR2 YYREEE (reference sequence). The CDR3 loop spans 14 amino acids. The CDR3 spells CASSLSATNEKLFF. The CDR3, as DNA: TGTGCCAGCAGCTTATCTGCAACTAATGAAAAACTGTTTTTT. Full variable domain (missing parts from reference TRBV5-4 and TRBJ1-4): ETGVTQSPTHLIKTRGQQVTLRCSSQSGHNTVSWYQQALGQGPQFIFQYYREEENGRGNFPPRFSGLQFPNYSSELNVNALELDDSALYLCASSLSATNEKLFFGSGTQLSVL.

The chain links TRBV5-4 to TRBJ1-3; D may be TRBD1 (5 bases). The V and J ends lost 3 bases and 0 bases respectively, with 10 bases between them. The CDR3 loop spans 15 amino acids. Germline CDR1 SGHNT, CDR2 YYREEE (reference sequence). This CDR3 is CASSYDSSSGNTIYF. CDR3 coding DNA: TGTGCCAGCAGCTACGACAGCTCCTCTGGAAACACCATATATTTT.

This chain connects TRBV3-1 (or the pseudogene TRBV3-2) to TRBJ2-2; 9 nucleotides align to TRBD1. CDR3 length equals 16 residues. The V gene end was trimmed by 4 bases and the J gene end by 4 bases; junction bases not matched to a gene: 7. The V gene's germline CDR1 is LGHDT and CDR2 YNNKEL (reference sequence). The CDR3: CASSLRTGDSTGELFF. In nucleotides, the CDR3 is TGTGCCAGCAGCCTCCGGACAGGGGATAGCACCGGGGAGCTGTTTTTT.

V and J are TRBV6-6 and TRBJ2-1; 7 bases are shared with TRBD2. Trimming at V came to 7 bases and at J to 12 bases, leaving 12 bases not matched to a gene. The CDR3 length is 13 residues. Germline CDR1 reads MNHNY; CDR2 reads SVGAGI (reference sequence). The CDR3 spells CASTLGPLAAQFF. DNA of the CDR3: TGTGCCAGCACTCTGGGTCCTCTAGCGGCGCAGTTCTTC.

The J gene is TRBJ2-3, the V gene TRBV6-2 or TRBV6-3, with a weak D call TRBD1 (6 bases). Germline CDR1 and CDR2: MNHEY and SVGEGT. Trimming pared 5 bases from V and 7 bases from J, leaving 10 bases between. The CDR3 sequence is 12 residues long. The DNA for the CDR3 is TGTGCCAGCAGTCCACAGGGACATACGCAGTATTTT. Amino acid sequence: CASSPQGHTQYF.

The chain combines TRBV27 with TRBJ1-1; possibly TRBD1 for D (5 bases). V was pared by 5 bases and J by 1 base, with 8 bases between. Germline V lookup: CDR1 MNHEY, CDR2 SMNVEV (reference sequence). The CDR3 contains 13 residues. Written as DNA, the CDR3 is TGTGCCAGCAGTATGACAGCGAACACTGAAGCTTTCTTT. It yields the protein CASSMTANTEAFF.

J is TRBJ1-2 and V is TRBV19, with TRBD1 as a possible D gene (5 bases). The V end was cut by 5 bases, the J end by 3 bases, with 10 bases between. CDR1 and CDR2 from the germline V gene are LNHDA and SQIVND (reference sequence). The CDR3 is 13 residues long. DNA for the CDR3: TGTGCCAGTAGTCAACAGGTCGACTATGGCTACACCTTC. Translated: CASSQQVDYGYTF.

With regard to this clone: Other nucleotide sequences in the sample specify the same CDR3. The chain combines TRBV18 with TRBJ2-3, with 9 bases lining up with TRBD1. This CDR3 is 14 amino acids long. Germline loops: CDR1 KGHSH, CDR2 LQKENI. V was pared by 4 bases and J by 2 bases, with 1 base of the junction left unmatched. In DNA form, the CDR3 reads TGTGCCAGCTCACGGGACAGGGACACAGATACGCAGTATTTT. Translation gives CASSRDRDTDTQYF. The variable domain in full, completed from reference TRBV18 and TRBJ2-3, reads NAGVMQNPRHLVRRRGQEARLRCSPMKGHSHVYWYRQLPEEGLKFMVYLQKENIIDESGMPKERFSAEFPKEGPSILRIQQVVRGDSAAYFCASSRDRDTDTQYFGPGTRLTVL.